Sequencing of this TCR beta chain was carried out in a study of T cell responses to AZD1222 COVID-19 vaccine. The repertoire was sequenced with immunoSEQ multiplex PCR; TCRdb's copy has only in-frame clones and lacks some. Of roughly 150,000 clones listed, roughly 90% are singletons. Germline values: CDR1 SGHVS, CDR2 FQNEAQ. The CDR3 sequence is 18 residues long. V shed 4 bases, J shed 0 bases, and the junction held 8 bases outside the gene matches. The source was peripheral blood, collected on day 0 of AZD1222 vaccination. The V and J genes are TRBV7-8 and TRBJ2-1; 11 bases map to TRBD2. The clonotype was recovered from an adult in good health. The CDR3 DNA reads as TGTGCCAGCAGCTCTGGGGGTAGCGGGAGGGCCTCCTACAATGAGCAGTTCTTC. Amino acids: CASSSGGSGRASYNEQFF.